This T cell receptor beta chain is drawn from a study of T cell repertoires in cytomegalovirus infection. This clonotype was recorded many times. The target antigen is unknown. Trimming took 4 bases from V and 4 from J, leaving 10 bases between them. The germline V gene has CDR1 DFQATT and CDR2 SNEGSKA (reference sequence). CDR3 length: 12 residues. From the reads, TCRdb called clonotypes with MiXCR, one entry per CDR3 protein. The sample holds around 740,000 distinct CDR3 sequences, roughly 35% seen once. Study-level points and caveats: Dominating the ex vivo response were HLA-C-restricted CMV-specific TCR beta clonotypes.

Sequenced sample: PBMCs. The chain combines TRBV20-1 with TRBJ1-2; weak D call: TRBD1 (5 bases). The clonotype originates from a human donor in good health (CMV status not recorded). Some clones in this sample may be carry-over from other donors' samples. As DNA, the CDR3 is TGCAGTGCTACAGGGAATGGCTATGGCTACACCTTC. Its protein is CSATGNGYGYTF.